Sequencing of this T cell receptor (beta chain) was carried out in a study of technical replicates of blood from a handful of donors. Measured with immunoSEQ multiplex PCR; TCRdb has only the in-frame clones, and not every one. The sample has about 84,000 clones, 92% seen once. The CDR3 is 16 residues long. From germline, CDR1 is KGHSH and CDR2 LQKENI. The trim removed 0 bases at V and 9 bases at J, leaving 13 bases unmatched. The sequenced sample was T cells isolated from PBMCs. The clonotype was recovered from a human donor in good health. This chain uses TRBV18 with TRBJ2-7; 8 nucleotides agree with TRBD1. The chain's CDR3 is CASSPPIGQGSDRQYF. The CDR3, as DNA: TGTGCCAGCTCACCACCTATTGGACAGGGAAGCGATCGGCAGTACTTC.